This entry describes one T cell receptor beta chain. Its specificity is unknown. One junction end disagrees with the germline gene, perhaps due to a read error. Whereas donors were nominally healthy upon sampling, unrecorded immune exposures were probable. In germline, CDR1 is SSHAT, CDR2 FNYEAQ (reference sequence). The CDR3 extends over 17 amino acids. Use of 60 Vbeta and 13 Jbeta primers characterized the PCR. Produced via immunoSEQ multiplex PCR; TCRdb's table is partial and in-frame only. Here the sample spans 250,000 to 350,000 clones, 86% being singletons. This sample is drawn from a study of cytomegalovirus exposure and HLA in healthy donors. General observations from the study: Common viral pathogens seemed, in a later analysis, to connect with several of the most significant clusters.

The specimen was PBMCs. The TCR comes from a man aged 35-49 years in good health and CMV-seropositive. The V and J genes are TRBV7-7 and TRBJ2-5, with 10 bases that match TRBD2. For the CDR3, the DNA is TGTGCTAGCAGCTTAAGAGCGGGAGGGCCCGCTAAAGAGACCCAGTACTTC. Its protein is CASSLRAGGPAKETQYF.